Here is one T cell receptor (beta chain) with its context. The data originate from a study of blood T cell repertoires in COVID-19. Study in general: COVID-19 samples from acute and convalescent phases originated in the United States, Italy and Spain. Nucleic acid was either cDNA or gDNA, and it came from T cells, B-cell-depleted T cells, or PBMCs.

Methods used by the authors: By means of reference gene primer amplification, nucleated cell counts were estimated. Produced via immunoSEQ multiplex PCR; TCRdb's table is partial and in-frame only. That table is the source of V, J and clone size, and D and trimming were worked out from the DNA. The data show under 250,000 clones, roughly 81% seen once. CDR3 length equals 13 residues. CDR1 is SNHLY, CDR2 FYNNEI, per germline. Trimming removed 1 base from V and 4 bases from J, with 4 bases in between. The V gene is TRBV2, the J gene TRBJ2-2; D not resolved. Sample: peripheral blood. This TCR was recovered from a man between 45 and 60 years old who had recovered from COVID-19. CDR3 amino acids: CASSEELTGELFF. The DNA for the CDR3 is TGTGCCAGCAGTGAAGAGCTCACCGGGGAGCTGTTTTTT. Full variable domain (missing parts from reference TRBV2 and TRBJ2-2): EPEVTQTPSHQVTQMGQEVILRCVPISNHLYFYWYRQILGQKVEFLVSFYNNEISEKSEIFDDQFSVERPDGSNFTLKIRSTKLEDSAMYFCASSEELTGELFFGEGSRLTVL.